The 18 T cell receptor beta chains given below trace back to one sample, sequenced in a study of blood T cells in healthy people across ages. Primed by a sample-barcoded 5' primer and a J-beta primer mix, a second PCR proceeded for 7 to 11 cycles. TCRdb recomputed calls from the 5' RACE reads with MiXCR, one row per CDR3 protein. Among about 1,400,000 distinct CDR3 sequences listed, around 55% were seen once. Sequences were obtained from blood. These receptors were taken from a man between 18 and 29 years old in good health.

The chain carries TRBV29-1 and TRBJ2-1; TRBD2 agrees at 10 bases. With V trimmed by 4 bases and J by 2 bases, 5 bases remained unmatched. The germline V gene has CDR1 SQVTM and CDR2 ANQGSEA. The CDR3 is 15 residues long. CDR3 nucleotide sequence: TGCAGCGTTGCCGGGACTAGCGTCCCCTACAATGAGCAGTTCTTC. This gives the protein CSVAGTSVPYNEQFF.

V is TRBV29-1 and J is TRBJ2-7, with a tentative D call TRBD1 (6 bases). Germline V CDR1 and CDR2: SQVTM, ANQGSEA. The CDR3 loop spans 13 amino acids. The chain's CDR3 is CSGAQGHSYEQYF. The CDR3, as DNA: TGCAGTGGGGCTCAGGGGCACTCCTACGAGCAGTACTTC.

J is TRBJ1-4 and V is TRBV27; D possibly corresponds to TRBD1 (6 bases). CDR3 length equals 15 residues. V was cut by 0 bases and J by 5 bases, with 10 bases left in between. The germline V gene has CDR1 MNHEY and CDR2 SMNVEV (reference sequence). CDR3 in DNA: TGTGCCAGCAGTTTATCGGACAGCTTCAATGAAAAACTGTTTTTT. Translation: CASSLSDSFNEKLFF.

The chain joins TRBV10-3 to TRBJ2-7, with 8 bases that match TRBD1. Germline-derived CDR1 and CDR2 are ENHRY and SYGVKD. The CDR3 has 13 amino acids. The V and J ends lost 4 bases and 4 bases, in that order; junction bases with no gene match: 3. CDR3 sequence reads: CAISVDRDYEQYF. In DNA form, the CDR3 reads TGTGCCATCAGTGTGGACAGGGATTACGAGCAGTACTTC.

V and J are TRBV29-1 and TRBJ2-7; tentative D call: TRBD2 (6 bases). V was trimmed by 3 bases and J by 3 bases, leaving 15 bases between them. The germline V gene has CDR1 SQVTM and CDR2 ANQGSEA. The CDR3 loop spans 14 amino acids. CDR3 residues: CSVEGGVPHYEQYF. CDR3 coding DNA: TGCAGCGTTGAGGGAGGAGTCCCTCACTACGAGCAGTACTTC.

This clonotype has only one observation. The chain joins TRBV3-1 to TRBJ1-2; D may be TRBD1 (5 bases). The length of the CDR3 is 14 residues. Per germline, CDR1 LGHDT and CDR2 YNNKEL (reference sequence). The V end was cut by 1 base, the J end by 6 bases, with 12 bases between. The CDR3 DNA is TGTGCCAGCAGCCAAGGGGGCGAAACCGATGGCTACACCTTC. The encoded protein is CASSQGGETDGYTF. The whole variable domain, filled in from reference TRBV3-1 and TRBJ1-2, reads DTAVSQTPKYLVTQMGNDKSIKCEQNLGHDTMYWYKQDSKKFLKIMFSYNNKELIINETVPNRFSPKSPDKAHLNLHINSLELGDSAVYFCASSQGGETDGYTFGSGTRLTVV.

This chain links TRBV16 with TRBJ2-1, with 7 bases that match TRBD2. Germline V gene lookup returns CDR1 KGHSY and CDR2 FQNENV. CDR3 length equals 17 residues. Trimming at V came to 4 bases and at J to 5 bases, leaving 14 bases not matched to a gene. CDR3 DNA sequence: TGTGCCAGCAGCCCTCCCGGGAGGAGGGAGTACAACAATGAGCAGTTCTTC. Translating gives CASSPPGRREYNNEQFF.

This sequence joins TRBV10-1 and TRBJ2-3; maybe TRBD1 (5 bases). The CDR3 consists of 14 residues. Germline CDR1 is WNHNN and CDR2 is SYGVQD (reference sequence). Trimming shortened V by 4 bases and J by 5 bases, and 13 bases separated the two germline ends. CDR3: CASSAGRVRDTQYF. DNA for the CDR3: TGCGCCAGCAGTGCTGGCAGGGTGAGAGATACGCAGTATTTT.

The gene calls are TRBV2 and TRBJ1-1; 8 bases agree with TRBD1. The CDR3 has 17 amino acids. CDR1 is SNHLY, CDR2 FYNNEI, per germline. V shed 2 bases and J 7 bases; nucleotides not matched to a gene: 15. The CDR3 DNA follows: TGTGCCAGCAGTGAAATAAGCCTCAGGGGGCATACTGGTGAAGCTTTCTTT. Translating it yields CASSEISLRGHTGEAFF.

The chain links TRBV13 to TRBJ2-1; TRBD2 matches 7 bases. The CDR3 extends over 14 amino acids. The J segment lost 3 bases and the V segment lost 3 bases, leaving 2 bases of the junction unmatched. Germline V CDR1 and CDR2: PRHDT, FYEKMQ (reference sequence). In DNA form, the CDR3 reads TGTGCCAGCAGCTTCGGGGAGGGCTACAATGAGCAGTTCTTC. Its translation is CASSFGEGYNEQFF.

The rearrangement uses TRBV20-1 and TRBJ2-7; D may be TRBD2 (6 bases). The V and J ends lost 4 bases and 2 bases respectively, with 9 bases between them. The CDR3 loop spans 12 amino acids. Germline assignment: CDR1 DFQATT and CDR2 SNEGSKA (reference sequence). CDR3 DNA sequence: TGCAGTGCTACGGAGGGGCCCTACGAGCAGTACTTC. Encoded protein: CSATEGPYEQYF.

This clonotype was counted once. J is TRBJ2-3 and V is TRBV7-2, with no clear D. CDR3 length equals 13 residues. Deletions cut 3 bases from V and 8 bases from J, with 12 bases between. Looked up from germline, CDR1 is SGHTA and CDR2 is FQGNSA. The CDR3 reads CASSFRPVLTQYF. The DNA for the CDR3 is TGTGCCAGCAGCTTTCGACCCGTCCTTACGCAGTATTTT.

This chain uses TRBV20-1 with TRBJ1-2; no clear D gene. The CDR3 loop spans 11 amino acids. Trimming removed 3 bases from V and 8 bases from J, with 10 bases in between. Germline V lookup: CDR1 DFQATT, CDR2 SNEGSKA (reference sequence). DNA for the CDR3: TGCAGTGCTAGCGACGTATACGGCTACACCTTC. It codes for CSASDVYGYTF.

The CDR3 region is CASSEYPAGTYEQYF. Here the CDR3 DNA reads TGTGCCAGCAGTGAATACCCTGCAGGGACCTACGAGCAGTACTTC. The V call is TRBV25-1, the J call TRBJ2-7; D possibly corresponds to TRBD1 (5 bases). CDR1 and CDR2 from the germline V gene are MGHDK and SYGVNS. This CDR3 has 15 amino acids. V shed 0 bases and J shed 2 bases, with 11 bases lying between them.

This clonotype showed up just a few times. The chain joins TRBV12-3 or TRBV12-4 to TRBJ2-1; D uncertain. V lost 5 bases, J lost 0 bases, and 17 bases lay in between. This CDR3 is 17 amino acids long. The CDR3 loop is CASSPDGPRVSYNEQFF. CDR3 nucleotide sequence: TGTGCCAGCAGTCCGGACGGCCCTAGGGTCTCCTACAATGAGCAGTTCTTC.

V usage is TRBV11-2 and J usage is TRBJ1-1; D unclear. V was pared by 6 bases and J by 5 bases, with 10 bases between. The CDR3 has 12 amino acids. Germline V gives CDR1 SGHAT, CDR2 FQNNGV. CDR3 protein: CASSQWRTEAFF. CDR3 DNA sequence: TGTGCCAGCAGTCAATGGAGGACTGAAGCTTTCTTT.

This chain links TRBV20-1 with TRBJ1-2, with D perhaps TRBD1 (6 bases). This CDR3 has 12 amino acids. V was clipped by 5 bases and J by 3 bases, with 10 bases between them. Looked up from germline, CDR1 is DFQATT and CDR2 is SNEGSKA (reference sequence). The CDR3 is CSAAGADYGYTF. The CDR3 coding sequence is TGCAGTGCTGCGGGGGCTGACTATGGCTACACCTTC.

The chain employs TRBV4-2 and TRBJ1-1, with unresolved D. With 3 bases removed from V and 4 bases from J, the gap between germline ends came to 9 bases. CDR3 size: 13 residues. In germline, CDR1 is LGHNA, CDR2 YNFKEQ. The CDR3: CASSQTDGTEAFF. CDR3 nucleotide sequence: TGTGCCAGCAGCCAGACGGACGGCACTGAAGCTTTCTTT.